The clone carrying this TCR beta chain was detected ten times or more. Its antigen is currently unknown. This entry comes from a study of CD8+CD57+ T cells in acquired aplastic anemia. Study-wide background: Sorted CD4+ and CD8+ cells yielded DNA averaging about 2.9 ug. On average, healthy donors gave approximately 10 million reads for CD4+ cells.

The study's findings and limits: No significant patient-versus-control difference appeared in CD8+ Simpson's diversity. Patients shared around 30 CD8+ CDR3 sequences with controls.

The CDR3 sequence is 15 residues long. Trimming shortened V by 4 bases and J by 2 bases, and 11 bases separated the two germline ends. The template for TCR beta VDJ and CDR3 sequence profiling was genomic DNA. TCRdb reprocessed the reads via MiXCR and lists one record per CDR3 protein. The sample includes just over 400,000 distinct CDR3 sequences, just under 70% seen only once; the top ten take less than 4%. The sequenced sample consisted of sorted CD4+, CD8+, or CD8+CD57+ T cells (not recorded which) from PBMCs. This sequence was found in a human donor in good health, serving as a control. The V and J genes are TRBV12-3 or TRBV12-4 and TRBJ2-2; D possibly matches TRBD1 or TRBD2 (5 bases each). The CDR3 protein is CASSWGRLNTGELFF. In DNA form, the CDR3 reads TGTGCCAGCAGTTGGGGACGCCTAAACACCGGGGAGCTGTTTTTT.